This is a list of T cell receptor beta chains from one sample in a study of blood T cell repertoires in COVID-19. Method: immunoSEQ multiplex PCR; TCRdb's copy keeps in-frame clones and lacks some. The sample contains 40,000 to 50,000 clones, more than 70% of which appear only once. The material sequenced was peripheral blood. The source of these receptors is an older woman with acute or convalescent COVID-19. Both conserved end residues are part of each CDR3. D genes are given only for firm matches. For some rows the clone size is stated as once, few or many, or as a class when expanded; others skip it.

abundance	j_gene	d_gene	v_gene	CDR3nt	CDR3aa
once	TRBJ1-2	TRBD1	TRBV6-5	TGTGCCAGCAGCAAGACAGGGGGCAGGAACTATGGCTACACCTTC	CASSKTGGRNYGYTF
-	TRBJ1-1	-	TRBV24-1	TGTGCCACCAGTGATCCGCCAGAGGTTCGGACTGAAGCTTTCTTT	CATSDPPEVRTEAFF
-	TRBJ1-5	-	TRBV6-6	TGTGCCAGCAGTTATCAGGGTGGCAATCAGCCCCAGCATTTT	CASSYQGGNQPQHF
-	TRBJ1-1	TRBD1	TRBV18	TGTGCCAGCTCACCCCAGGGGGCCGACACTGAAGCTTTCTTT	CASSPQGADTEAFF
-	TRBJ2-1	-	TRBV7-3	TGTGCCAGCAGCTTAATGACGGGTGACAATGAGCAGTTCTTC	CASSLMTGDNEQFF
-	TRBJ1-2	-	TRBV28	TGTGCCAGCTACGGGCCCACAGGTGTAACTAACTATGGCTACACCTTC	CASYGPTGVTNYGYTF
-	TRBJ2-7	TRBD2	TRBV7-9	TGTGCCAGCAGCTCGCGGGGGACCGGAGAGCAGTACTTC	CASSSRGTGEQYF
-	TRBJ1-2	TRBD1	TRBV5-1	TGCGCCAGCAGCTTGGGGGACAGGAACTATGGCTACACCTTC	CASSLGDRNYGYTF
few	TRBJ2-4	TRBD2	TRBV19	TGTGCCAGTAGTACCCGACTAGCGGGTGGAATGGGCATTCAGTACTTC	CASSTRLAGGMGIQYF
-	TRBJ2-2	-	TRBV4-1	TGCGCCAGCAGCCACCTACTACGGAGGCCCGGGGAGCTGTTTTTT	CASSHLLRRPGELFF
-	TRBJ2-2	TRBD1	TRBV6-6	TGTGCCAGCAGTTTAAGGACAGGGCTGGCCGGGGAGCTGTTTTTT	CASSLRTGLAGELFF
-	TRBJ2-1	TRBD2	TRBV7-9	TGTGCCAGCAGCGCCCGCCGACTAGCGGGAGGGTTAAATGAGCAGTTCTTC	CASSARRLAGGLNEQFF
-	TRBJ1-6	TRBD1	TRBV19	TGTGCCAGTAGTATAGACCTGACAGGGGGCAATTCACCCCTCCACTTT	CASSIDLTGGNSPLHF
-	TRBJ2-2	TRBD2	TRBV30	TGTGCCTGGCAGGGACTAGCGGGAGAGAACACCGGGGAGCTGTTTTTT	CAWQGLAGENTGELFF
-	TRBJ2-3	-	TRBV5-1	TGCGCCAGCAGCTCCCCCGGGCGGAGGACAGATACGCAGTATTTT	CASSSPGRRTDTQYF
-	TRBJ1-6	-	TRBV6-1	TGTGCCAGCAGTGAATTAAGGGGTTTCAGTTCACCCCTCCACTTT	CASSELRGFSSPLHF
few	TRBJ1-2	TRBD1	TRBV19	TGTGCCAGCCGGGACAGGGGGCTCTATGGCTACACCTTC	CASRDRGLYGYTF
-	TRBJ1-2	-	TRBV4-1	TGCGCCAGCAGCCAAGCCAACCGGAACTATGGCTACACCTTC	CASSQANRNYGYTF
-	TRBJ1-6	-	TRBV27	TGTGCCAGCAGTTTACAGGGATTCAGTTCACCCCTCCACTTT	CASSLQGFSSPLHF
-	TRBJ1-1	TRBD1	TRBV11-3	TGTGCCAGCAGCTTAGATCCGAGACAGGGAATGAACACTGAAGCTTTCTTT	CASSLDPRQGMNTEAFF
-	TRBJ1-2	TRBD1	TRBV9	TGTGCCAGCAGCGTCGGACAGGGAAGTCCTGGCTACACCTTC	CASSVGQGSPGYTF
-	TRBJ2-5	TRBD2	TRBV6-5	TGTGCCAGAGCGGGACGTTCCCTACTGGAGACCCAGTACTTC	CARAGRSLLETQYF
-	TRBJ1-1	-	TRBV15	TGTGCCACCAGCAGAGAGAAGGGGTCCGCAGGGGTTAAGGACACTGAAGCTTTCTTT	CATSREKGSAGVKDTEAFF
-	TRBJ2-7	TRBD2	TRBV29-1	TGCAGCGCCGGGGGGGCCTACGAGCAGTACTTC	CSAGGAYEQYF
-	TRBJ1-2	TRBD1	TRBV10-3	TGTGCCATCAGCGGGACAGGGGTTAATGGCTACACCTTC	CAISGTGVNGYTF
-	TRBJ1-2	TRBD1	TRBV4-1	TGCGCCAGCAGCCACGCCTGGACAGGGGGCTATGGCTACACCTTC	CASSHAWTGGYGYTF
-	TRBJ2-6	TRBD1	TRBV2	TGTGCCAGCAGGCGCAACAGGGGGCCTGGGGCCAACGTCCTGACTTTC	CASRRNRGPGANVLTF
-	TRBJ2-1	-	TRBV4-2	TGTGCCAGCAGCCAGAGAACTTCGACTTACAATGAGCAGTTCTTC	CASSQRTSTYNEQFF
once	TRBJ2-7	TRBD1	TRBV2	TGTGCCAGCAGTGCGGACAGGGGTTCCTACGAGCAGTACTTC	CASSADRGSYEQYF
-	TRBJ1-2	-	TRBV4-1	TGCGCCAGCAGCCAAGATGCACGGACGGGAGGCGTTAACTATGGCTACACCTTC	CASSQDARTGGVNYGYTF
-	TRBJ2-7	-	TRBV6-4	TGTGCCAGCAGGTCCTACCTCAGTGTGGGGGCCGCTGGCTACGAGCAGTACTTC	CASRSYLSVGAAGYEQYF
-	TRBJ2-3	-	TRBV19	TGTGCCAGTGCGGCAGAACACACAGATACGCAGTATTTT	CASAAEHTDTQYF
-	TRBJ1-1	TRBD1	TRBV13	TGTGCCAGCAGCTCAGGACAGGGTATGAACACTGAAGCTTTCTTT	CASSSGQGMNTEAFF
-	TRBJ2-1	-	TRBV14	TGTGCCAGCAGCCAAGATTACGGTCTCAATGAGCAGTTCTTC	CASSQDYGLNEQFF
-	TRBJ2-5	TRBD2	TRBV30	TGTGCCTGGAGTGTGACTAGCGGGAGGTTGGCCCAGTACTTC	CAWSVTSGRLAQYF
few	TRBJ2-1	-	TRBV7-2	TGTGCCAGCAGCCCGCACGGGGGGCGTCTAGGTGAGCAGTTCTTC	CASSPHGGRLGEQFF
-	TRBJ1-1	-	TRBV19	TGTGCCAGTAGTATGGGCGGGCTTGAAGCTTTCTTT	CASSMGGLEAFF
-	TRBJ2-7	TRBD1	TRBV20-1	TGCAGTGCAACAGGGGGCTACGAGCAGTACTTC	CSATGGYEQYF
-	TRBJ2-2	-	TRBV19	TGTGCCAGTAAACCAGGGGCCCACACCGGGGAGCTGTTTTTT	CASKPGAHTGELFF
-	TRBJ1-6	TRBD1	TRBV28	TGTGCCAGCAACGGACAGGGGGCGAATAATTCACCCCTCCACTTT	CASNGQGANNSPLHF
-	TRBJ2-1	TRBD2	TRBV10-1	TGCGCCAGCAGTGAGGCGAGCGGGAGGGGAAGGGAGCAGTTCTTC	CASSEASGRGREQFF
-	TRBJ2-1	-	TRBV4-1	TGCGCCAGCAGCCAAGTGGAAGGGCGGGGTGAGCAGTTCTTC	CASSQVEGRGEQFF
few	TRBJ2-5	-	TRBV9	TGTGCCAGCAGCGTCGCGGGATACGGAGGTAATGGGACCCAGTACTTC	CASSVAGYGGNGTQYF
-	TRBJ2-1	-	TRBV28	TGTGCCAGCAGTCTGCAGGGGTTTAGTTCCTACAATGAGCAGTTCTTC	CASSLQGFSSYNEQFF
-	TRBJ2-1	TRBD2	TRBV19	TGTGCCAGTAGTATTAGCGGGGGGGGCTACAATGAGCAGTTCTTC	CASSISGGGYNEQFF
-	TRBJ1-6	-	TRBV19	TGTGCCAGTAGTATTCGGGACCCTGGGAGGTCACCCCTCCACTTT	CASSIRDPGRSPLHF
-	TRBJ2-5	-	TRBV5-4	TGTGCCAGCAGCTTTTTTAACAGGAATCAAGAGACCCAGTACTTC	CASSFFNRNQETQYF
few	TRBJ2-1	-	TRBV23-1	TGCGCCAGCAGTTATTGGGACACCTCCTACAATGAGCAGTTCTTC	CASSYWDTSYNEQFF
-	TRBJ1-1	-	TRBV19	TGTGCCAGTAGCTCCCGAGGGGGGGCCGGGAACACTGAAGCTTTCTTT	CASSSRGGAGNTEAFF
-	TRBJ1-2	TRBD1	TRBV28	TGTGCCAGCAGGAGGACAGGGACGGAGGGCTACACCTTC	CASRRTGTEGYTF
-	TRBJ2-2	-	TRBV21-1	TGTGCCAGCAGCAAAGGGCGGGGTAGGGGAAAAGGAAACACCGGGGAGCTGTTTTTT	CASSKGRGRGKGNTGELFF
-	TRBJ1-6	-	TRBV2	TGTGCCAGCAGGGCGGGGGAGGACTCACCCCTCCACTTT	CASRAGEDSPLHF
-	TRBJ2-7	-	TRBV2	TGTGCCAGCGGAACAGGGAAGGGGCAGTACTTC	CASGTGKGQYF